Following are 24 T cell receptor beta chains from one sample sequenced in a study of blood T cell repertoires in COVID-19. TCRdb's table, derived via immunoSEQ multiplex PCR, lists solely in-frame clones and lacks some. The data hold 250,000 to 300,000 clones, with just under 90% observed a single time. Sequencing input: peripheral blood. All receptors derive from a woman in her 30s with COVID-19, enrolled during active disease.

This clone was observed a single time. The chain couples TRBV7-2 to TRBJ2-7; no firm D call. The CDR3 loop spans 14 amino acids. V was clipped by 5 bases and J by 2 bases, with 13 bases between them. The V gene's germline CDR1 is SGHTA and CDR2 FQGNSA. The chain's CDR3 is CASSQEYVAYEQYF. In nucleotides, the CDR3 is TGTGCCAGCAGCCAAGAATACGTAGCCTACGAGCAGTACTTC.

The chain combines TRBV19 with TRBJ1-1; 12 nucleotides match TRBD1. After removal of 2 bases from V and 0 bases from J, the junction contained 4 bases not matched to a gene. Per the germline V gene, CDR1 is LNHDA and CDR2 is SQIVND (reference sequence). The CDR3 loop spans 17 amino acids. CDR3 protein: CASSIQGQGALNTEAFF. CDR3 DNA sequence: TGTGCCAGTAGTATACAGGGACAGGGGGCGCTGAACACTGAAGCTTTCTTT.

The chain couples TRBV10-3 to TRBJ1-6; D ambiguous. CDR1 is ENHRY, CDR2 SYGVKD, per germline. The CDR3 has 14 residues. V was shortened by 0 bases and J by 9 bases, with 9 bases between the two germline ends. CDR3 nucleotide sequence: TGTGCCATCAGTGAGTCCTCAGGACTTTCACCCCTCCACTTT. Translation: CAISESSGLSPLHF.

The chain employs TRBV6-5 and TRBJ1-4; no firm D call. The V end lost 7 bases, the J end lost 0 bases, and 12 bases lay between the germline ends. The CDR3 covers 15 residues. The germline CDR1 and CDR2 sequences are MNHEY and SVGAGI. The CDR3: CASKAGRATNEKLFF. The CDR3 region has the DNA TGTGCCAGCAAAGCGGGCCGAGCAACTAATGAAAAACTGTTTTTT.

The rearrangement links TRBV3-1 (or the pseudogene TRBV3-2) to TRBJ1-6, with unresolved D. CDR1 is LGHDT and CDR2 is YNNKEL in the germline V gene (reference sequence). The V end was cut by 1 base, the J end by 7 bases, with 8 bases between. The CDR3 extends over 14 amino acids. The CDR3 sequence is CASSQGGFNSPLHF. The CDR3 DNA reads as TGTGCCAGCAGCCAAGGAGGGTTCAATTCACCCCTCCACTTT.

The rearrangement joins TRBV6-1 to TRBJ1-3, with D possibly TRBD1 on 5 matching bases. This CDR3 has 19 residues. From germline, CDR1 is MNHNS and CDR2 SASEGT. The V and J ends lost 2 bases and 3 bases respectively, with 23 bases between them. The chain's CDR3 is CASSETWGTPSGVGNTIYF. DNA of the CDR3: TGTGCCAGCAGTGAAACCTGGGGGACCCCCAGCGGGGTTGGAAACACCATATATTTT.

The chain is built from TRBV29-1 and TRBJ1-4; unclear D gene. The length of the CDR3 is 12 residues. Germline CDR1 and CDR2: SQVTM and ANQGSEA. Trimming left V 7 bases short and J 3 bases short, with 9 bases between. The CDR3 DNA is TGCAGCGCCAGGAATCCTAATGAAAAACTGTTTTTT. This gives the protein CSARNPNEKLFF.

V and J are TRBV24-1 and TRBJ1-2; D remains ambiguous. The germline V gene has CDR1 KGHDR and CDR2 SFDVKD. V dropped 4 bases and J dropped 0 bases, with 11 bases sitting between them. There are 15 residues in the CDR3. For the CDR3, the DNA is TGTGCCACCAGTGACCCTCAACGAGCTAACTATGGCTACACCTTC. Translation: CATSDPQRANYGYTF.

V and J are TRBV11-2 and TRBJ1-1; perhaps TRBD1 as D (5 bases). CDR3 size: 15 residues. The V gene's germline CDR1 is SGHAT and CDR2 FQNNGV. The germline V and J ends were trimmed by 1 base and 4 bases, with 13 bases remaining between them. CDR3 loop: CASSLGPFGATEAFF. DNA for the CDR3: TGTGCCAGCAGCTTAGGTCCGTTTGGGGCCACTGAAGCTTTCTTT.

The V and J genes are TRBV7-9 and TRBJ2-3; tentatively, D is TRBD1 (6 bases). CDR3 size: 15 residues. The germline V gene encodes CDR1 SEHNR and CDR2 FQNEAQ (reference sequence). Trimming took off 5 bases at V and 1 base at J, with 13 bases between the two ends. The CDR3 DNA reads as TGTGCCAGCAGCGGCAGGGGCCGACGCACAGATACGCAGTATTTT. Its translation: CASSGRGRRTDTQYF.

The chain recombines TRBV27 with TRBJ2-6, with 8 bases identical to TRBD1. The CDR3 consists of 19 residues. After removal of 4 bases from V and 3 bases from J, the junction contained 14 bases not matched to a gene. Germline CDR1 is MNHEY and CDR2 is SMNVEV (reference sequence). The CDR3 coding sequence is TGTGCCAGCAGTTCCATACGGACAGGGAAATTGGATGGGGCCAACGTCCTGACTTTC. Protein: CASSSIRTGKLDGANVLTF.

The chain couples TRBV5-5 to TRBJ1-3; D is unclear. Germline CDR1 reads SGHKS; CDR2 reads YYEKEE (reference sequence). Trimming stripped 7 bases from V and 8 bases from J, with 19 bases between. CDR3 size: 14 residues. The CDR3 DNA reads TGTGCCAGCTCAATGGCCCCGAGGGCCGACACCATATATTTT. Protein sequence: CASSMAPRADTIYF.

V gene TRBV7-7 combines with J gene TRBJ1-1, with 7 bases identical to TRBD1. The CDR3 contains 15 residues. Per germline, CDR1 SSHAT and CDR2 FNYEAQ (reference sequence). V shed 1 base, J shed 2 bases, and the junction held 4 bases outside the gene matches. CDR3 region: CASSLVHRGNTEAFF. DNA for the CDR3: TGTGCCAGCAGCTTAGTTCACAGGGGTAACACTGAAGCTTTCTTT.

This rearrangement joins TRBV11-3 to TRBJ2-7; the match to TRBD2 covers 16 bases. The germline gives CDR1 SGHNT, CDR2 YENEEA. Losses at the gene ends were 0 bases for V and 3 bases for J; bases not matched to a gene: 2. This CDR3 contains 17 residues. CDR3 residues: CASSLEGLAGGLYEQYF. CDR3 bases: TGTGCCAGCAGCTTAGAGGGACTAGCGGGGGGGCTCTACGAGCAGTACTTC.

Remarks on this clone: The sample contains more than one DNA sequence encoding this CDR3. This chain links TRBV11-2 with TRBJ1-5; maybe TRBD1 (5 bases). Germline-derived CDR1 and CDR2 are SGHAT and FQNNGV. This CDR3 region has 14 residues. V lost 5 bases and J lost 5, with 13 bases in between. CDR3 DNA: TGTGCCAGCAGCCTGAACGGGGGGGATCAGCCCCAGCATTTT. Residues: CASSLNGGDQPQHF.

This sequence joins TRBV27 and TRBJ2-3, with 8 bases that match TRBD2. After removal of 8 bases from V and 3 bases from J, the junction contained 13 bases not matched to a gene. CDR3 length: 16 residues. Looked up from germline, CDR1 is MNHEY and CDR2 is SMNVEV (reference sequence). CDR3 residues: CASCLIPGLGTDTQYF. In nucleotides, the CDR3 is TGTGCCAGCTGCCTAATTCCGGGACTAGGGACAGATACGCAGTATTTT.

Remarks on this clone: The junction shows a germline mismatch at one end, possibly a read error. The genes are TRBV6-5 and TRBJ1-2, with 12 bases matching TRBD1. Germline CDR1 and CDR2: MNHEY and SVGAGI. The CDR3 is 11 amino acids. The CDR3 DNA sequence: TGTGCCAGCGGGGACAGGGGGCTTGCCCTCTTC. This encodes CASGDRGLALF.

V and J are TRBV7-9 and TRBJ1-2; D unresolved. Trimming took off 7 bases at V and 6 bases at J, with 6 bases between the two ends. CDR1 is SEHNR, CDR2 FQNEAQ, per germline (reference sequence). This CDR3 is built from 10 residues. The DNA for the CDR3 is TGTGCCAGCACGGTCGATGGCTACACCTTC. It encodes CASTVDGYTF.

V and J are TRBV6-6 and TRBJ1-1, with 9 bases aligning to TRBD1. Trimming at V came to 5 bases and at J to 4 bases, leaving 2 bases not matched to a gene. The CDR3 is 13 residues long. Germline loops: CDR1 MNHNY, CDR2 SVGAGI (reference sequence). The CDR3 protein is CASSGTGPTEAFF. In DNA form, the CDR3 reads TGTGCCAGCAGTGGGACAGGGCCCACTGAAGCTTTCTTT.

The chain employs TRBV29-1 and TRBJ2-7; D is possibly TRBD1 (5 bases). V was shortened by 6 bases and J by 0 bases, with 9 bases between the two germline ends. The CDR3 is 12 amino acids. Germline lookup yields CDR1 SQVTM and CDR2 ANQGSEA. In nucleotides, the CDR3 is TGCAGCGTAAGACAGAGCTCCTACGAGCAGTACTTC. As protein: CSVRQSSYEQYF.

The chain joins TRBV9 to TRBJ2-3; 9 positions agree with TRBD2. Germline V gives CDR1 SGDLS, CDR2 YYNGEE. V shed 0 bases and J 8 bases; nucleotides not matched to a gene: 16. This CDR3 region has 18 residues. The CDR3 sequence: CASSVVPAGGGGVVTQYF. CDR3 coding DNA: TGTGCCAGCAGCGTAGTTCCAGCGGGGGGCGGCGGGGTAGTTACGCAGTATTTT.

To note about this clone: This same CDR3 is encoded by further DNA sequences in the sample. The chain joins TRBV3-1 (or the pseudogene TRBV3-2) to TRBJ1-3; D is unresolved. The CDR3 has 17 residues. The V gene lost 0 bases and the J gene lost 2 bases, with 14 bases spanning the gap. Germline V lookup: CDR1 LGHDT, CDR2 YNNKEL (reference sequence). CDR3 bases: TGTGCCAGCAGCCAAGATCTAAGTTGGGGAGCTGGAAACACCATATATTTT. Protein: CASSQDLSWGAGNTIYF.

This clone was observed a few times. The CDR3 reads CASSPHSPSNQPQHF. In DNA form, the CDR3 reads TGTGCCAGCAGCCCCCACTCGCCTAGCAATCAGCCCCAGCATTTT. The gene calls are TRBV3-1 (or the pseudogene TRBV3-2) and TRBJ1-5; no definite D call. Germline V lookup: CDR1 LGHDT, CDR2 YNNKEL (reference sequence). V gave up 4 bases and J gave up 0 bases, with 10 bases separating them. This CDR3 contains 15 residues.

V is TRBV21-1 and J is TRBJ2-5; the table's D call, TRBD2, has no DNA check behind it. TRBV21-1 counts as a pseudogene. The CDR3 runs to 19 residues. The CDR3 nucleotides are TGTGCCAGCAGCAGGGGACTAGCGGGGGGTCCACGCCCTAAAGAGACCCAGTACTTC. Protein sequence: CASSRGLAGGPRPKETQYF.